These 15 T cell receptor beta chains share one sample of origin, sequenced in a study of shared clonotypes between healthy human individuals. Using immunoSEQ multiplex PCR, the repertoire was profiled, and TCRdb retains in-frame clones only, with some absent. The repertoire holds roughly 2.5 million clones, with around 94% as singletons. The sequenced sample consisted of naive CD4+ T cells sorted from blood. Subset of the sample: CD45RA+ positively selected. All receptors derive from a man between 18 and 29 years old in good health.

As regards this clone: Different DNA sequences within this sample yield the same CDR3. The chain uses TRBV2 and TRBJ1-2; D call uncertain. The germline V gene encodes CDR1 SNHLY and CDR2 FYNNEI. The CDR3 length is 12 residues. V lost 8 bases and J lost 2, with 9 bases in between. CDR3 protein: CASGGVNYGYTF. DNA for the CDR3: TGTGCCAGCGGCGGCGTAAACTATGGCTACACCTTC.

This sequence joins TRBV18 and TRBJ2-6; D remains unclear. Per germline, CDR1 KGHSH and CDR2 LQKENI. The V end lost 2 bases, the J end lost 3 bases, and 8 bases lay between the germline ends. This CDR3 comprises 15 residues. The CDR3 region is CASSPGLLGANVLTF. The CDR3 coding sequence is TGTGCCAGCTCACCAGGGTTACTTGGGGCCAACGTCCTGACTTTC.

This rearrangement joins TRBV7-2 to TRBJ2-7; no clear D gene. Trimming removed 6 bases at V and 5 bases at J, with 11 bases between. The germline CDR1 and CDR2 sequences are SGHTA and FQGNSA. The CDR3 extends over 12 amino acids. The CDR3: CASRLPGHEQYF. CDR3 nucleotides: TGTGCCAGCAGGCTACCCGGACACGAGCAGTACTTC.

The CDR3 loop reads CASSDMWGSQPQHF. CDR3 coding DNA: TGTGCCAGCAGTGACATGTGGGGCTCTCAGCCCCAGCATTTT. V usage is TRBV6-1 and J usage is TRBJ1-5, with a tentative D call TRBD1 (5 bases). The length of the CDR3 is 14 residues. Germline CDR1 MNHNS, CDR2 SASEGT. Between the trimmed V and J ends, which lost 3 bases and 6 bases, there was a span of 12 bases.

The chain joins TRBV5-1 to TRBJ1-2; D may be TRBD1 (5 bases). The CDR3 loop spans 14 amino acids. Germline V gene sequence: CDR1 SGHRS, CDR2 YFSETQ. Trimming removed 2 bases at V and 4 bases at J, with 12 bases between. Here the CDR3 reads CASSFSTGPYGYTF. The DNA for the CDR3 is TGCGCCAGCAGCTTCTCTACAGGACCCTATGGCTACACCTTC.

The gene calls are TRBV5-6 and TRBJ2-2; TRBD2 is a possible D gene (5 bases). Germline V CDR1 and CDR2: SGHDT, YYEEEE. V was trimmed by 1 base and J by 5 bases, leaving 15 bases between them. The CDR3 consists of 16 residues. CDR3 amino acids: CASSLRLAVGTGELFF. In DNA form, the CDR3 reads TGTGCCAGCAGCTTGCGGCTAGCAGTCGGTACCGGGGAGCTGTTTTTT. Complete variable domain (other parts from reference TRBV5-6 and TRBJ2-2): DAGVTQSPTHLIKTRGQQVTLRCSPKSGHDTVSWYQQALGQGPQFIFQYYEEEERQRGNFPDRFSGHQFPNYSSELNVNALLLGDSALYLCASSLRLAVGTGELFFGEGSRLTVL.

This chain uses TRBV12-5 with TRBJ2-3, with 11 bases that match TRBD2. This CDR3 region has 16 residues. CDR1 LGHNT and CDR2 FRNRAP come from the germline V gene. V gave up 3 bases and J gave up 2 bases; unmatched junction bases: 4. CDR3 sequence: CASGLGSGGATDTQYF. CDR3 DNA sequence: TGTGCTAGTGGTTTAGGTAGCGGGGGGGCCACAGATACGCAGTATTTT.

This chain joins TRBV6-1 and TRBJ1-5; D is perhaps TRBD1 (5 bases). CDR3 length: 14 residues. CDR1 is MNHNS and CDR2 is SASEGT in the germline V gene. Trimming left V 2 bases short and J 4 bases short, with 9 bases between. In DNA form, the CDR3 reads TGTGCCAGCAGTGAATCTCGACAGAATCAGCCCCAGCATTTT. Translation gives CASSESRQNQPQHF.

CDR3 nucleotides: TGCAGCGTTGAAGTCAGATGGGGCGGTGAGCAGTACTTC. As protein: CSVEVRWGGEQYF. V and J are TRBV29-1 and TRBJ2-7; tentative D call: TRBD1 (5 bases). There are 13 residues in the CDR3. The ends were cut back, 1 base at V and 7 bases at J, with 14 bases in the middle. Germline V gene lookup returns CDR1 SQVTM and CDR2 ANQGSEA.

This clone was counted a few times. The chain employs TRBV30 and TRBJ1-1; 7 nucleotides align to TRBD1. After removal of 6 bases from V and 5 bases from J, the junction contained 6 bases not matched to a gene. The CDR3 consists of 12 residues. Germline assignment: CDR1 GTSNPN and CDR2 SVGIG (reference sequence). The CDR3 protein is CACLTGWTEAFF. The CDR3 coding sequence is TGTGCCTGCCTGACAGGGTGGACTGAAGCTTTCTTT.

This clone occurred once. The chain links TRBV5-4 to TRBJ2-7; 9 nucleotides align to TRBD1. Germline loops: CDR1 SGHNT, CDR2 YYREEE (reference sequence). This CDR3 has 16 amino acids. V lost 4 bases and J lost 5; bases outside the gene matches: 13. CDR3 DNA: TGTGCCAGCAGCCGGAGAGCCGGGACAGGGTCTCACGAGCAGTACTTC. Translation: CASSRRAGTGSHEQYF.

The gene calls are TRBV28 and TRBJ2-7, with D perhaps TRBD1 or TRBD2 (5 bases each). CDR1 is MDHEN and CDR2 is SYDVKM in the germline V gene. The CDR3 extends over 13 amino acids. V lost 10 bases and J lost 2, with 15 bases in between. In nucleotides, the CDR3 is TGTGCCACGTCCGGGACGCGTCCCTACGAGCAGTACTTC. It codes for CATSGTRPYEQYF.

CDR3 coding DNA: TGTGCCAGCAGCGTACTCGGGGGGCTGGTAGAGACCCAGTACTTC. Its translation is CASSVLGGLVETQYF. The V call is TRBV9, the J call TRBJ2-5, with a possible D match to TRBD2 (7 bases). The CDR3 has 15 amino acids. From germline, CDR1 is SGDLS and CDR2 YYNGEE. Trimming pared 1 base from V and 4 bases from J, leaving 14 bases between.

This clone has only a few counts. Other DNA sequences from this sample encode an identical CDR3 as well. V gene TRBV30 combines with J gene TRBJ1-5; a possible D gene is TRBD1 (6 bases). Germline V CDR1 and CDR2: GTSNPN, SVGIG (reference sequence). V dropped 1 base and J dropped 2 bases, with 6 bases sitting between them. The CDR3 is 13 residues long. In DNA form, the CDR3 reads TGTGCCTGGAGTGACAGGGGCAATCAGCCCCAGCATTTT. This codes for CAWSDRGNQPQHF.

Details on this clone: Different DNA sequences within this sample yield the same CDR3. The V gene is TRBV12-5, the J gene TRBJ2-3; weak D call: TRBD1 (6 bases). The V gene's germline CDR1 is LGHNT and CDR2 FRNRAP. Trimming shortened V by 6 bases and J by 6 bases, and 10 bases separated the two germline ends. The CDR3 spans 12 residues. DNA for the CDR3: TGTGCTAGTGGCCTAACAGGGGATACGCAGTATTTT. It translates to CASGLTGDTQYF.